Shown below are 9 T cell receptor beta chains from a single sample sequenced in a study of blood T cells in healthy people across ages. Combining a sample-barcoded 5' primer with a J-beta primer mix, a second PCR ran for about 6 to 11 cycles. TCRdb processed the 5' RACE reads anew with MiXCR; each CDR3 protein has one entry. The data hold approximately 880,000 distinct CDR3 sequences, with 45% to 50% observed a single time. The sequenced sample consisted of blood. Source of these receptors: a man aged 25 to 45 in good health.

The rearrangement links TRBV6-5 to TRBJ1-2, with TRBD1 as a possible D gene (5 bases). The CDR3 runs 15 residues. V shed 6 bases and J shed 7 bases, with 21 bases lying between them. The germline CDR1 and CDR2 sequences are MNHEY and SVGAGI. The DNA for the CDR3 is TGTGCCAGCAGCCAAGTTCGTTGGGGGAAGGGTGGCTACACCTTC. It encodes CASSQVRWGKGGYTF.

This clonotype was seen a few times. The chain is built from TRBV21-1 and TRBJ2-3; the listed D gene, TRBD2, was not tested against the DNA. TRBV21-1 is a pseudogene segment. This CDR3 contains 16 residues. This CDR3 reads CASSKKGVELALTQYF. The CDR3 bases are TGTGCCAGCAGCAAAAAAGGGGTGGAGCTAGCGCTTACGCAGTATTTT.

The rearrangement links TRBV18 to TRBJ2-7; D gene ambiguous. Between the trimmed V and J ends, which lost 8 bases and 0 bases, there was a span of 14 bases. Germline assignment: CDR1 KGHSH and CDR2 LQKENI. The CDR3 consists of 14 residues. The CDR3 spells CASPHSQNSYEQYF. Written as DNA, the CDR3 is TGTGCCAGCCCACACAGCCAAAACTCCTACGAGCAGTACTTC.

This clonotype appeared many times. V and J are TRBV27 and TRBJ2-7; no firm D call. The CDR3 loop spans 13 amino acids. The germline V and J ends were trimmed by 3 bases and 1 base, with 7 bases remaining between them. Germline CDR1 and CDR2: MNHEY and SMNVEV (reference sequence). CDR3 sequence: CASSFRSSYEQYF. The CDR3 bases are TGTGCCAGCAGTTTCAGGAGTTCCTACGAGCAGTACTTC.

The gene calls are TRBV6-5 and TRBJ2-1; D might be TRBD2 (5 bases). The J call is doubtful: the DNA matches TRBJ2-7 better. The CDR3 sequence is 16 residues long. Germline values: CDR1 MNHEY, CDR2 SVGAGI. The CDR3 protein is CASSFGSSSSYNKQYF. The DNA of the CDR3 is TGTGCCAGCAGTTTTGGGTCGTCTAGCTCCTACAATAAGCAGTACTTC.

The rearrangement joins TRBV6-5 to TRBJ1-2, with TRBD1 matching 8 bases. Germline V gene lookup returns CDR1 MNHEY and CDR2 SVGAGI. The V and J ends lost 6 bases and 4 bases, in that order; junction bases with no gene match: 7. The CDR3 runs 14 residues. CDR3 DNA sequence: TGTGCCAGCAGCTGGGACAGGACCCTCTATGGCTACACCTTC. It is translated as CASSWDRTLYGYTF.

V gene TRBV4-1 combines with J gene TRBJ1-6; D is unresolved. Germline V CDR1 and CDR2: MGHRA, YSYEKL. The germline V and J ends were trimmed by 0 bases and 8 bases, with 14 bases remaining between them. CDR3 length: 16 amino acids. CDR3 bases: TGCGCCAGCAGCCAAGAGGTGACACTGATAGATTCACCCCTCCACTTT. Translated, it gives CASSQEVTLIDSPLHF.

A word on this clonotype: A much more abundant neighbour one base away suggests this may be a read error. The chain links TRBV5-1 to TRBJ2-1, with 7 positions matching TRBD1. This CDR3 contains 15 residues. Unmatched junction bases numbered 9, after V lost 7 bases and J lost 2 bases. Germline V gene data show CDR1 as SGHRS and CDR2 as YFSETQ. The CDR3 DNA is TGCGCCAGCGGATCGACAGGGAGCGCCTACAATGAGCAGTTCTTC. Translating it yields CASGSTGSAYNEQFF. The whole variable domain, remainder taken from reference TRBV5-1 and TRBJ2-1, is KAGVTQTPRYLIKTRGQQVTLSCSPISGHRSVSWYQQTPGQGLQFLFEYFSETQRNKGNFPGRFSGRQFSNSRSEMNVSTLELGDSALYLCASGSTGSAYNEQFFGPGTRLTVL.

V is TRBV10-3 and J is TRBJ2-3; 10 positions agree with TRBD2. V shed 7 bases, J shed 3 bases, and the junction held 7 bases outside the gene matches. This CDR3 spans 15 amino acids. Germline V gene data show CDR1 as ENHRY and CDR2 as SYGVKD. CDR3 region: CAITRTSGNTDTQYF. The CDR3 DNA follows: TGTGCCATCACCCGGACTAGCGGAAATACAGATACGCAGTATTTT.